The source of this T cell receptor (beta chain) is a study of response to subunit inactivated influenza vaccine. Regarding the study as a whole: Few additional T cells are recruited per seasonal influenza vaccination, authors suggested.

A note on this clonotype: What it binds is unknown.

One entry per CDR3 protein, called by TCRdb with MiXCR from the RT-PCR reads. The sample contains some 480,000 distinct CDR3 sequences, around 9.9% of which appear only once. The CDR3 is 16 amino acids. Germline CDR1 is DFQATT and CDR2 is SNEGSKA (reference sequence). The V gene lost 0 bases and the J gene lost 2 bases, with 16 bases spanning the gap. This receptor was identified in a man in his fifties who received an inactivated influenza vaccine. The chain is built from TRBV20-1 and TRBJ1-2, with D perhaps matching TRBD1 (6 bases). This sample comprised PBMCs from blood, obtained 35 to 45 days after vaccination. The CDR3: CSARDRQGRSNYGYTF. The CDR3 DNA reads as TGCAGTGCTAGAGATCGCCAGGGGAGATCGAACTATGGCTACACCTTC.